One and the same sample provided the 22 T cell receptor beta chains below, sequenced in a study of OX40 agonist ivuxolimab in advanced cancers. Receptors were amplified or captured by the immunoSEQ multiplex PCR assay. The source is immuneACCESS, and TCRdb retained only in-frame sequences with V and J called. Part of the clones is not carried over; for the studies checked, unresolved V genes explain less than half of this, and the remainder is unexplained. Recorded for this sample are 23,000 or so clones; about 80% of them occurred a single time. The biggest ten clones account for about 1.5% of the sample. The sample consisted of CD4+ or CD8+ T cells sorted from blood, taken in a trial of the OX40 agonist ivuxolimab. The source of these receptors is an adult with an advanced solid tumor such as melanoma, head and neck, liver or kidney cancer.

The chain employs TRBV28 and TRBJ1-5, with D hard to call. V gave up 7 bases and J gave up 7 bases, with 14 bases separating them. The CDR3 is 13 amino acids. Germline V gene sequence: CDR1 MDHEN, CDR2 SYDVKM. CDR3 coding DNA: TGTGCCAGCATTCTTTACGTGGGGCAGCCCCAGCATTTT. Translation: CASILYVGQPQHF.

This chain links TRBV19 with TRBJ1-5, with a weak D call TRBD1 (5 bases). This CDR3 comprises 13 residues. CDR1 LNHDA and CDR2 SQIVND come from the germline V gene (reference sequence). The germline V and J ends were trimmed by 3 bases and 7 bases, with 10 bases remaining between them. Here the CDR3 DNA reads TGTGCCAGTAGTATCATGAGGGACCAGCCCCAGCATTTT. Amino acid sequence: CASSIMRDQPQHF.

A remark on this clone: At the DNA level, this CDR3 is encoded by other sequences in the same sample as well. The chain combines TRBV10-3 with TRBJ2-7; D gene ambiguous. V lost 6 bases and J 2 bases, leaving 5 bases between the germline ends. The CDR3 runs to 11 residues. CDR1 and CDR2 from the germline V gene are ENHRY and SYGVKD. CDR3 region: CAISQTYEQYF. In DNA form, the CDR3 reads TGTGCCATCAGCCAAACCTACGAGCAGTACTTC.

J is TRBJ2-3 and V is TRBV30; 7 nucleotides align to TRBD1. CDR1 and CDR2 (germline): GTSNPN, SVGIG (reference sequence). The CDR3 contains 16 residues. Trimming at V came to 4 bases and at J to 1 base, leaving 11 bases not matched to a gene. For the CDR3, the DNA is TGTGCCTGGACCGGGACAGAAATGTTTGGCACAGATACGCAGTATTTT. Translated: CAWTGTEMFGTDTQYF. The whole variable domain, filled in from reference TRBV30 and TRBJ2-3, reads SQTIHQWPATLVQPVGSPLSLECTVEGTSNPNLYWYRQAAGRGLQLLFYSVGIGQISSEVPQNLSASRPQDRQFILSSKKLLLSDSGFYLCAWTGTEMFGTDTQYFGPGTRLTVL.

Only one count was recorded for this clone. The gene calls are TRBV18 and TRBJ2-7; 11 nucleotides agree with TRBD2. CDR3 length: 15 amino acids. V was pared by 4 bases and J by 7 bases, with 9 bases of the junction left unmatched. Germline V gives CDR1 KGHSH, CDR2 LQKENI. As DNA, the CDR3 is TGTGCCAGCTCACTCACTAGCGGGGGAGTGGGAGAGCAGTACTTC. Protein sequence: CASSLTSGGVGEQYF.

For the CDR3, the DNA is TGTGCCAGCAGCCTCGGGGACTGGACAGATACGCAGTATTTT. Protein sequence: CASSLGDWTDTQYF. The chain couples TRBV9 to TRBJ2-3; D might be TRBD2 (6 bases). The CDR3 sequence is 14 residues long. From germline, CDR1 is SGDLS and CDR2 YYNGEE. V lost 4 bases and J lost 3, with 12 bases in between.

The chain is built from TRBV5-4 and TRBJ1-1; D gene ambiguous. CDR3 length: 14 residues. V was shortened by 2 bases and J by 1 base, with 9 bases between the two germline ends. Germline CDR1 reads SGHNT; CDR2 reads YYREEE (reference sequence). Here the CDR3 reads CASSFAPRNTEAFF. The CDR3 bases are TGTGCCAGCAGCTTCGCCCCACGGAACACTGAAGCTTTCTTT.

This sequence joins TRBV11-2 and TRBJ2-5, with 11 positions matching TRBD1. The CDR3 length is 16 residues. Germline assignment: CDR1 SGHAT and CDR2 FQNNGV. The J segment lost 5 bases and the V segment lost 3 bases, leaving 8 bases of the junction unmatched. The CDR3: CASSFPGQGVSETQYF. Here the CDR3 DNA reads TGTGCCAGCAGCTTTCCGGGACAGGGGGTTTCGGAGACCCAGTACTTC.

The V and J genes are TRBV11-2 and TRBJ2-7; D perhaps matches TRBD2 (6 bases). CDR3 size: 16 residues. The V end was cut by 7 bases, the J end by 3 bases, with 22 bases between. CDR1 SGHAT and CDR2 FQNNGV come from the germline V gene. CDR3 protein: CASTNLATTSYYEQYF. In DNA form, the CDR3 reads TGTGCCAGCACCAACCTAGCGACAACTTCTTACTACGAGCAGTACTTC.

The CDR3 bases are TGTGCCAGCAGCTTAACAACAGGGTCTTCGAAGACCCAGTACTTC. This translates into CASSLTTGSSKTQYF. The chain links TRBV7-8 to TRBJ2-5; D may be TRBD1 (6 bases). V lost 2 bases and J lost 6, with 16 bases in between. CDR1 and CDR2 from the germline V gene are SGHVS and FQNEAQ. The CDR3 is 15 amino acids.

The chain links TRBV11-2 to TRBJ2-1; no firm D call. The germline V gene has CDR1 SGHAT and CDR2 FQNNGV. This CDR3 region has 15 residues. Trimming shortened V by 3 bases and J by 0 bases, and 9 bases separated the two germline ends. The CDR3 nucleotides are TGTGCCAGCAGCTTTTCTCAGAGCTCCTACAATGAGCAGTTCTTC. Protein product: CASSFSQSSYNEQFF.

Worth noting for this clone: The junction differs from germline at one of its ends, possibly a read error. This chain joins TRBV7-7 and TRBJ2-5, with D perhaps matching TRBD1 (6 bases). The CDR3 length is 14 residues. Per the germline V gene, CDR1 is SSHAT and CDR2 is FNYEAQ (reference sequence). CDR3 residues: CASSLEQGKETQYF. The CDR3 DNA is TGTGCTAGCAGCTTAGAACAGGGCAAAGAGACCCAGTACTTC.

This chain connects TRBV4-2 to TRBJ2-1, with TRBD2 matching 9 bases. From germline, CDR1 is LGHNA and CDR2 YNFKEQ. Trimming cost V 1 base and J 5 bases; bases outside gene matches: 3. CDR3 length: 15 amino acids. The DNA of the CDR3 is TGTGCCAGCAGCCAAGTGGCGGGAGGGAACAATGAGCAGTTCTTC. It specifies CASSQVAGGNNEQFF.

This clone was observed a few times. The J gene is TRBJ2-7, the V gene TRBV28; weak D call: TRBD1 (6 bases). The length of the CDR3 is 13 residues. Germline V gene sequence: CDR1 MDHEN, CDR2 SYDVKM. Trimming left V 5 bases short and J 7 bases short, with 15 bases between. The CDR3 DNA is TGTGCCAGCAGTGGCTACAGGGCTCAAGAGCAGTACTTC. Its translation is CASSGYRAQEQYF.

V and J are TRBV19 and TRBJ2-5, with 7 bases lining up with TRBD2. Germline lookup yields CDR1 LNHDA and CDR2 SQIVND (reference sequence). The length of the CDR3 is 16 residues. V lost 5 bases and J lost 1; bases outside the gene matches: 10. In nucleotides, the CDR3 is TGTGCCAGTAGTCGGTACCATCTAGCGGCCCAAGAGACCCAGTACTTC. This encodes CASSRYHLAAQETQYF.

The rearrangement uses TRBV11-1 and TRBJ2-2, with 10 bases identical to TRBD2. The CDR3 is made up of 15 amino acids. CDR1 SGHAT and CDR2 FQDESV come from the germline V gene (reference sequence). The trim removed 5 bases at V and 4 bases at J, leaving 4 bases unmatched. CDR3 nucleotide sequence: TGTGCCAGCAGCCCGTTAGCGGGAGGCACCGGGGAGCTGTTTTTT. Encoded protein: CASSPLAGGTGELFF.

V usage is TRBV6-5 and J usage is TRBJ2-6; TRBD1 agrees at 7 bases. The CDR3 contains 15 residues. The ends lost 6 bases at V and 5 bases at J; junction bases unmatched: 7. The germline CDR1 and CDR2 sequences are MNHEY and SVGAGI. CDR3 loop: CASRRQGSRANVLTF. CDR3 nucleotide sequence: TGTGCCAGCAGAAGACAGGGATCCCGGGCCAACGTCCTGACTTTC.

The chain's CDR3 is CASTLSRSGNTIYF. For the CDR3, the DNA is TGTGCCAGCACATTGTCTCGCTCTGGAAACACCATATATTTT. V usage is TRBV6-1 and J usage is TRBJ1-3; D is ambiguous. Trimming left V 7 bases short and J 0 bases short, with 10 bases between. The CDR3 covers 14 residues. The V gene's germline CDR1 is MNHNS and CDR2 SASEGT.

The chain uses TRBV5-8 and TRBJ1-2, with D unclear. This CDR3 comprises 11 residues. The V and J ends lost 4 bases and 8 bases respectively, with 9 bases between them. Germline CDR1 is SGHTS and CDR2 is YDEGEE. The CDR3 spells CASSPAGGYTF. Written as DNA, the CDR3 is TGTGCCAGCAGCCCTGCCGGAGGCTACACCTTC.

The chain recombines TRBV19 with TRBJ2-2; TRBD1 or TRBD2 may be the D gene (5 bases each). Per the germline V gene, CDR1 is LNHDA and CDR2 is SQIVND (reference sequence). Trimming pared 7 bases from V and 1 base from J, leaving 10 bases between. The CDR3 has 14 residues. The CDR3 region is CASNEGQNTGELFF. CDR3 nucleotide sequence: TGTGCCAGTAATGAGGGGCAGAACACCGGGGAGCTGTTTTTT.

This chain connects TRBV6-5 to TRBJ1-5, with D possibly being TRBD1 (5 bases). The CDR3 totals 15 residues. V dropped 2 bases and J dropped 1 base, with 9 bases sitting between them. CDR1 and CDR2 from the germline V gene are MNHEY and SVGAGI. This CDR3 reads CASSYQKGSNQPQHF. CDR3 nucleotide sequence: TGTGCCAGCAGTTACCAGAAGGGGAGCAATCAGCCCCAGCATTTT.

The V gene is TRBV11-1, the J gene TRBJ2-5, with TRBD1 as a possible D gene (5 bases). V was trimmed by 1 base and J by 5 bases, leaving 17 bases between them. Per germline, CDR1 SGHAT and CDR2 FQDESV (reference sequence). This CDR3 has 16 residues. Written as DNA, the CDR3 is TGTGCCAGCAGCTTAGGAGACAGCCCTTTTTTGGAGACCCAGTACTTC. The encoded protein is CASSLGDSPFLETQYF.